This TCR beta chain was sequenced during a study of T cells in Graves' hyperthyroidism and ophthalmopathy (dated by TCRdb to between 2018 and 2021). The study in broad terms: Peripheral blood was collected at initial diagnosis, before any treatment. The 75 to 100 discovery patients were divided at random into training and test sets in a 7:3 ratio. Prospective prediction of ophthalmopathy was tested in an independent validation cohort of some 19 hyperthyroidism patients and 17 patients who later progressed to ophthalmopathy. To identify TCR V-J signatures that set the groups apart, the researchers used a discovery cohort of 100 patients, made up of approximately 43 with Graves' ophthalmopathy and 57 with stable Graves' hyperthyroidism. According to the paper, TCR Vbeta CDR3 sequencing was carried out on some 140 peripheral blood samples, which came from fewer than 50 ophthalmopathy, around 74 hyperthyroidism and about 17 progressor patients. After sampling, hyperthyroidism patients received methimazole starting at 30 mg daily, and ophthalmopathy patients received high-dose intravenous methylprednisolone. In over five Graves' hyperthyroidism patients, the study also compared T-cell repertoires from thyroid tissue with T-cell repertoires from blood.

The TCR beta CDR3 regions were amplified from RNA transcripts. The TCR CDR3 was subjected to a first round of RT-PCR using the HTBI primer set and the Qiagen OneStep RT-PCR kit. Libraries were constructed in a second round of multiplex PCR, after which size selection and purification were performed. Paired-end sequencing of the libraries was performed with 100 bp reads on an Illumina HiSeq2000. Per the source publication's procedure: SOAPnuke was used to process the raw data, with reads discarded if the reads contained adapters or uncalled bases, had a mean Phred below 15, or lacked an exact constant-primer or identifier match. COPE v1.2.5 was used to merge the high-quality paired reads, and each unique nucleotide sequence was defined as a clonotype. MiTCR v1.1 was used to align the clonotypes against IMGT TRBV, TRBD and TRBJ reference segments. Analysis was restricted to V-J combinations with a frequency above 0.0001, which covered over 98% of repertoires. The TCS score was defined as the ratio of F50 (clonal expansion) to E x V (chaos), calculated using BLOSUM62-based TCRdist between CDR3 peptides within each V-J. Welch's t-statistics and random forest reduced 450 to 600 V-J features to about 12, which were used in a naive Bayes classifier (R e1071). The Morisita-Horn index was used to measure how similar the thyroid and blood repertoires were. TCRdb reprocessed the public reads (quality trimming at Q25 with fastp, clone calling with MiXCR) and kept in-frame beta chains. Rows with one shared CDR3 protein collapse into an entry with the most common genes and DNA. TCRdb, not the original authors, processed these V and J calls. Within this sample are 600,000 to 700,000 distinct CDR3 sequences, with about 14% of them counted one time only. Of the sample, 3.5% to 4.5% falls within the top ten clones.

The paper as a whole reports these results and caveats: Blood samples also contained most of the expanded thyroid clonotypes (frequency above 0.001), which suggests that blood repertoires may reflect thyroid immune responses. In validation, the model predicted progression to ophthalmopathy a median of roughly 6.1 months before onset, with about 64% sensitivity and 72.22% specificity. A model built on a 13 V-J signature distinguished ophthalmopathy from stable hyperthyroidism, reaching around 90% sensitivity and 81.08% specificity in cross-validation and 80%/75% in testing. No statistical method was used to set the sample size in advance, and investigators knew the group allocation.

Ten or more counts support this clonotype. Which antigen it targets is not known. No much larger clone is present one base from it, and per-base qualities are unavailable. The CDR3 runs 14 residues from the cysteine to the phenylalanine. Of the read, only the CDR3 DNA is kept; its 42 bases are in frame from base 1. The germline V gene yields MDHEN for CDR1 and SYDVKM for CDR2. V gives up 9 bases and J gives up 3 bases, and the segment between their germline ends measures 18 bases. Ophthalmopathy patients had moderately to severely active disease, with a Clinical Activity Score of 3 or more, a NOSPECS grade of 4 or more, and a disease duration of less than 3 months. Any patient with an uncontrolled infection, another autoimmune disease, pregnancy or lactation was excluded. Diagnoses relied on clinical symptoms, serum thyroxine and TRAb, thyroid ultrasound and orbital computed tomography. PBMCs were isolated from 10 ml of fresh peripheral blood by Ficoll-Paque density gradient centrifugation. Total RNA was extracted using Trizol reagent, and RNA quality was assessed on an Agilent 2100 Bioanalyzer.

The chain joins TRBV28 to TRBJ2-7; no D gene call is confident. The TCR comes from a woman aged 40 to 49 with Graves' ophthalmopathy. Specimen: blood. The DNA sequence is as follows: TGTGCCAGTACAGCCTCCTCGTGGGGCTACGAGCAGTACTTC. It is translated as CASTASSWGYEQYF.